One and the same sample provided the 30 T cell receptor beta chains below, sequenced in a study of blood T cell repertoires in COVID-19. Profiled with immunoSEQ multiplex PCR; TCRdb holds only in-frame clones, not every one. The sample yields some 460,000 clones, around 90% seen once. Sequences were obtained from PBMCs or T cells enriched from blood (not recorded which). The source of these receptors is a woman between 18 and 29 years old who had recovered from COVID-19.

V and J are TRBV5-1 and TRBJ2-1, with D tentatively TRBD1 (6 bases). The germline V gene encodes CDR1 SGHRS and CDR2 YFSETQ. The CDR3 loop spans 16 amino acids. Trimming took 5 bases from V and 8 from J, leaving 23 bases between them. This chain's CDR3 is CASRGWGRQIIDEQFF. The CDR3 DNA follows: TGCGCCAGCAGGGGATGGGGGCGCCAGATCATAGATGAGCAGTTCTTC.

This clone was observed once. V and J are TRBV11-2 and TRBJ2-2; TRBD2 is a possible D gene (6 bases). This CDR3 spans 16 amino acids. The V gene's germline CDR1 is SGHAT and CDR2 FQNNGV. The V and J ends lost 5 bases and 2 bases respectively, with 15 bases between them. The CDR3: CASSRGSGLNTGELFF. CDR3 DNA: TGTGCCAGCAGCCGGGGGTCGGGACTCAACACCGGGGAGCTGTTTTTT.

The gene calls are TRBV5-4 and TRBJ2-1; TRBD2 aligns across 8 bases. Germline V gives CDR1 SGHNT, CDR2 YYREEE (reference sequence). V gave up 3 bases and J gave up 4 bases; unmatched junction bases: 6. The CDR3 spans 15 residues. The CDR3 nucleotides read TGTGCCAGCAGCTCCGGGGGGGCCTGGTACAATGAGCAGTTCTTC. Amino acid sequence: CASSSGGAWYNEQFF.

The V and J genes are TRBV18 and TRBJ2-5; a weak D match, TRBD2 (5 bases). Trimming cost V 0 bases and J 1 base, with 6 bases left between them. In germline, CDR1 is KGHSH, CDR2 LQKENI. The CDR3 has 14 residues. CDR3 sequence: CASSPPGVQETQYF. The DNA for the CDR3 is TGTGCCAGCTCACCACCGGGAGTCCAAGAGACCCAGTACTTC.

This chain links TRBV19 with TRBJ1-6; perhaps TRBD1 as D (5 bases). The germline CDR1 and CDR2 sequences are LNHDA and SQIVND (reference sequence). CDR3 size: 14 residues. V was trimmed by 4 bases and J by 9 bases, leaving 13 bases between them. In DNA, the CDR3 is TGTGCCAGTAGTAAGGTCCAGGGAAGTTCACCCCTCCACTTT. Translated, it gives CASSKVQGSSPLHF.

This chain's CDR3 is CASSSQTGAYGYTF. For the CDR3, the DNA is TGCGCCAGCAGCAGTCAGACAGGGGCCTATGGCTACACCTTC. The V gene is TRBV5-1, the J gene TRBJ1-2; TRBD1 matches 8 bases. Trimming removed 4 bases from V and 4 bases from J; junction bases left unmatched: 6. The CDR3 covers 14 residues. Germline CDR1 and CDR2: SGHRS and YFSETQ. The variable domain in full, with the rest retrieved from reference TRBV5-1 and TRBJ1-2, is KAGVTQTPRYLIKTRGQQVTLSCSPISGHRSVSWYQQTPGQGLQFLFEYFSETQRNKGNFPGRFSGRQFSNSRSEMNVSTLELGDSALYLCASSSQTGAYGYTFGSGTRLTVV.

The chain joins TRBV6-1 to TRBJ1-2; D may be TRBD1 (6 bases). Deletions cut 3 bases from V and 8 bases from J, with 25 bases between. The CDR3 sequence is 17 residues long. Germline loops: CDR1 MNHNS, CDR2 SASEGT. The CDR3 protein is CASSDETGLGPVRGYTF. For the CDR3, the DNA is TGTGCCAGCAGTGACGAGACAGGATTGGGTCCGGTTCGAGGCTACACCTTC.

V gene TRBV3-1 (or the pseudogene TRBV3-2) combines with J gene TRBJ2-1; 8 bases match TRBD1. CDR3 length: 18 amino acids. The germline V gene has CDR1 LGHDT and CDR2 YNNKEL (reference sequence). J was trimmed by 5 bases and V by 1 base; bases with no gene match: 13. The CDR3 loop reads CASSQGVPGTGRDNEQFF. The DNA for the CDR3 is TGTGCCAGCAGCCAAGGGGTACCCGGGACAGGACGGGACAATGAGCAGTTCTTC.

This clone has just a few counts. This sequence joins TRBV12-5 and TRBJ2-2; the match to TRBD1 covers 7 bases. V trimming: 0 bases; J trimming: 5 bases; junction bases outside the gene matches: 12. This CDR3 has 18 amino acids. Germline CDR1 reads LGHNT; CDR2 reads FRNRAP. This CDR3 reads CASGLVPDGQVFTGELFF. CDR3 coding DNA: TGTGCTAGTGGTTTGGTACCGGACGGACAGGTTTTTACCGGGGAGCTGTTTTTT.

CDR3: CSVGRGFYGYTF. DNA of the CDR3: TGCAGCGTTGGGAGGGGCTTCTATGGCTACACCTTC. The chain joins TRBV29-1 to TRBJ1-2; TRBD1 is a possible D gene (5 bases). Trimming removed 4 bases from V and 4 bases from J, with 10 bases in between. Germline V CDR1 and CDR2: SQVTM, ANQGSEA. The CDR3 extends over 12 amino acids.

This rearrangement joins TRBV30 to TRBJ1-1; 8 bases agree with TRBD1. Germline lookup yields CDR1 GTSNPN and CDR2 SVGIG (reference sequence). After removal of 4 bases from V and 3 bases from J, the junction contained 4 bases not matched to a gene. The CDR3 has 13 residues. The CDR3 loop is CAWKWTGYTEAFF. CDR3 in DNA: TGTGCCTGGAAATGGACAGGGTACACTGAAGCTTTCTTT.

The rearrangement joins TRBV7-8 to TRBJ2-3; 9 nucleotides line up with TRBD1. Unmatched junction bases numbered 4, after V lost 3 bases and J lost 3 bases. The CDR3 spans 15 residues. In germline, CDR1 is SGHVS, CDR2 FQNEAQ. The CDR3 nucleotides are TGTGCCAGCAGCTTCGGACAGGGGAAAACAGATACGCAGTATTTT. Protein sequence: CASSFGQGKTDTQYF.

This chain joins TRBV15 and TRBJ1-4, with 9 bases that match TRBD1. Germline CDR1 is LNHNV and CDR2 is YYDKDF (reference sequence). Trimming removed 0 bases from V and 8 bases from J; junction bases left unmatched: 4. This CDR3 is 15 amino acids long. This CDR3 is CATSRDMDRGEKLFF. For the CDR3, the DNA is TGTGCCACCAGCAGAGATATGGACAGGGGAGAAAAACTGTTTTTT.

The chain links TRBV12-3 or TRBV12-4 to TRBJ2-3, with D unresolved. V lost 6 bases to trimming and J lost 5 bases, with 12 bases between them. This CDR3 is built from 13 residues. DNA of the CDR3: TGTGCCAGCAGCTCACCCTCGCGAGATACGCAGTATTTT. It specifies CASSSPSRDTQYF.

The rearrangement links TRBV6-6 to TRBJ1-2; TRBD1 aligns across 8 bases. Germline V gene data show CDR1 as MNHNY and CDR2 as SVGAGI (reference sequence). J gave up 8 bases and V 6 bases, and 11 bases lay outside the gene matches. This CDR3 has 14 amino acids. CDR3 bases: TGTGCCAGCAGCCCCCCTGACAGGGGTGACGGCTACACCTTC. This translates into CASSPPDRGDGYTF.

This clone was seen just once. The chain is built from TRBV12-3 or TRBV12-4 and TRBJ1-1; possibly TRBD1 for D (5 bases). Between the trimmed V and J ends, which lost 7 bases and 11 bases, there was a span of 14 bases. There are 11 residues in the CDR3. The CDR3 DNA follows: TGTGCCAGCACCGCGGGACGGAATGCTTTCTTT. Its translation is CASTAGRNAFF.

The V call is TRBV30, the J call TRBJ1-1; the D is unclear. The CDR3 is made up of 13 amino acids. From germline, CDR1 is GTSNPN and CDR2 SVGIG (reference sequence). V was trimmed by 5 bases and J by 5 bases, leaving 15 bases between them. The CDR3 is CAWGWGGGTEAFF. The CDR3 nucleotides read TGTGCCTGGGGATGGGGTGGAGGAACTGAAGCTTTCTTT.

The chain couples TRBV24-1 to TRBJ2-5; weak D call: TRBD2 (5 bases). Germline loops: CDR1 KGHDR, CDR2 SFDVKD. The CDR3 spans 12 residues. V dropped 4 bases and J dropped 4 bases, with 6 bases sitting between them. CDR3 in DNA: TGTGCCACCAGTGACGAGGGAGAGACCCAGTACTTC. Translating gives CATSDEGETQYF.

This CDR3 is CASNGLAGVDTQYF. The DNA for the CDR3 is TGTGCCAGCAACGGACTAGCGGGGGTGGATACGCAGTATTTT. This chain connects TRBV28 to TRBJ2-3; TRBD2 matches 13 bases. CDR3 length equals 14 residues. The V gene's germline CDR1 is MDHEN and CDR2 SYDVKM. Trimming removed 7 bases from V and 6 bases from J; junction bases left unmatched: 4. The variable domain in full, with the rest retrieved from reference TRBV28 and TRBJ2-3, is DVKVTQSSRYLVKRTGEKVFLECVQDMDHENMFWYRQDPGLGLRLIYFSYDVKMKEKGDIPEGYSVSREKKERFSLILESASTNQTSMYLCASNGLAGVDTQYFGPGTRLTVL.

This chain joins TRBV4-1 and TRBJ1-1, with D hard to call. V lost 1 base, J lost 7 bases, and 13 bases lay in between. Germline V CDR1 and CDR2: MGHRA, YSYEKL. The CDR3 loop spans 14 amino acids. In DNA, the CDR3 is TGCGCCAGCAGCCAAGCGTTTATGGCCAGTGAAGCTTTCTTT. Its translation is CASSQAFMASEAFF.

The genes are TRBV5-6 and TRBJ1-1; 7 positions agree with TRBD1. CDR1 and CDR2 from the germline V gene are SGHDT and YYEEEE. The CDR3 totals 13 residues. V gave up 2 bases and J gave up 3 bases; unmatched junction bases: 1. The CDR3 DNA sequence: TGTGCCAGCAGCTTCGACAGGGACACTGAAGCTTTCTTT. Translating gives CASSFDRDTEAFF.

The gene calls are TRBV7-2 and TRBJ1-5, with no clear D. The germline V and J ends were trimmed by 2 bases and 2 bases, with 10 bases remaining between them. The CDR3 runs to 15 residues. CDR1 is SGHTA, CDR2 FQGNSA, per germline. The chain's CDR3 is CASSLWEAGNQPQHF. The CDR3 DNA is TGTGCCAGCAGCTTATGGGAGGCAGGCAATCAGCCCCAGCATTTT.

The V gene is TRBV15, the J gene TRBJ1-2; no clear D gene. The germline V gene has CDR1 LNHNV and CDR2 YYDKDF (reference sequence). The V end lost 1 base, the J end lost 5 bases, and 17 bases lay between the germline ends. CDR3 length equals 16 residues. CDR3 region: CATSRVVRGFTYGYTF. CDR3 bases: TGTGCCACCAGCAGAGTAGTAAGAGGGTTTACTTATGGCTACACCTTC. Supplemented by reference TRBV15 and TRBJ1-2, the full variable domain reads DAMVIQNPRYQVTQFGKPVTLSCSQTLNHNVMYWYQQKSSQAPKLLFHYYDKDFNNEADTPDNFQSRRPNTSFCFLDIRSPGLGDTAMYLCATSRVVRGFTYGYTFGSGTRLTVV.

This rearrangement joins TRBV14 to TRBJ1-3, with D possibly being TRBD1 (6 bases). V dropped 6 bases and J dropped 3 bases, with 12 bases sitting between them. The CDR3 has 14 residues. Germline V gene sequence: CDR1 SGHDN, CDR2 FVKESK. CDR3 protein: CASRDTGSGNTIYF. The CDR3 DNA reads TGTGCCAGCAGAGATACAGGGAGTGGAAACACCATATATTTT.

V is TRBV5-1 and J is TRBJ1-4; D gene uncertain. V was trimmed by 2 bases and J by 6 bases, leaving 14 bases between them. There are 15 residues in the CDR3. CDR1 and CDR2 (germline): SGHRS, YFSETQ. In DNA form, the CDR3 reads TGCGCCAGCAGCTTTACAGCCGGGGTGGATGAAAAACTGTTTTTT. Translating gives CASSFTAGVDEKLFF.

This clone came up once. The chain links TRBV28 to TRBJ2-7, with a tentative D call TRBD1 (6 bases). The CDR3 has 13 residues. V lost 6 bases to trimming and J lost 6 bases, with 15 bases between them. Germline V lookup: CDR1 MDHEN, CDR2 SYDVKM. This CDR3 is CASSLDRLSEQYF. The CDR3 coding sequence is TGTGCCAGCAGCCTGGACAGATTAAGCGAGCAGTACTTC.

The rearrangement uses TRBV5-8 and TRBJ2-3, with TRBD2 as a possible D gene (5 bases). The CDR3 runs 15 residues. Trimming took off 2 bases at V and 1 base at J, with 11 bases between the two ends. The germline V gene has CDR1 SGHTS and CDR2 YDEGEE. This chain's CDR3 is CASSFLAGGTDTQYF. The CDR3 nucleotides read TGTGCCAGCAGCTTCCTAGCTGGAGGCACAGATACGCAGTATTTT.

The V call is TRBV12-3 or TRBV12-4, the J call TRBJ2-1; 7 bases line up with TRBD1. This CDR3 region has 13 residues. The V and J ends lost 3 bases and 8 bases, in that order; junction bases with no gene match: 4. In nucleotides, the CDR3 is TGTGCCAGCAGTTTGAGGGACAGTCATGAGCAGTTCTTC. This codes for CASSLRDSHEQFF.

This chain joins TRBV2 and TRBJ1-2; weak D call: TRBD1 (5 bases). Trimming removed 5 bases from V and 2 bases from J, with 12 bases in between. The CDR3 loop spans 14 amino acids. The germline V gene encodes CDR1 SNHLY and CDR2 FYNNEI. CDR3 sequence (DNA): TGTGCCAGCAGTTTGACAGTAACAAACTATGGCTACACCTTC. It codes for CASSLTVTNYGYTF.

The V call is TRBV5-6, the J call TRBJ2-2, with a tentative D call TRBD1 (5 bases). Germline V gene data show CDR1 as SGHDT and CDR2 as YYEEEE. V was shortened by 3 bases and J by 5 bases, with 5 bases between the two germline ends. The CDR3 runs to 12 residues. CDR3 loop: CASSWTTGELFF. DNA for the CDR3: TGTGCCAGCAGCTGGACAACCGGGGAGCTGTTTTTT. Full variable domain (missing parts from reference TRBV5-6 and TRBJ2-2): DAGVTQSPTHLIKTRGQQVTLRCSPKSGHDTVSWYQQALGQGPQFIFQYYEEEERQRGNFPDRFSGHQFPNYSSELNVNALLLGDSALYLCASSWTTGELFFGEGSRLTVL.